This TCR beta chain originates from a study of immune evolution from preneoplasia to lung adenocarcinoma. Study outcomes and limitations: Top clone share appeared to fall from AAH through AIS, MIA, adenocarcinoma. Later-stage lesions seemingly showed higher T cell density and diversity than normal lung.

Here immunoSEQ multiplex PCR was the method, and the copy in TCRdb shows in-frame clones only, minus some. The sample shows 3,500 to 4,500 clones, approximately 80% of them seen only once. Turning to this clone: Its antigen remains unknown.

V was shortened by 0 bases and J by 3 bases, with 6 bases between the two germline ends. This CDR3 comprises 15 residues. The V gene's germline CDR1 is MRHNA and CDR2 SNTAGT. This clonotype was sampled from a person between 65 and 79 years old with lung adenocarcinoma. The sequenced sample was FFPE adjacent normal lung tissue. The chain combines TRBV6-4 with TRBJ2-6, with TRBD1 as a possible D gene (6 bases). CDR3 DNA: TGTGCCAGCAGTGACTCGACAGGTGGGGCCAACGTCCTGACTTTC. It codes for CASSDSTGGANVLTF.